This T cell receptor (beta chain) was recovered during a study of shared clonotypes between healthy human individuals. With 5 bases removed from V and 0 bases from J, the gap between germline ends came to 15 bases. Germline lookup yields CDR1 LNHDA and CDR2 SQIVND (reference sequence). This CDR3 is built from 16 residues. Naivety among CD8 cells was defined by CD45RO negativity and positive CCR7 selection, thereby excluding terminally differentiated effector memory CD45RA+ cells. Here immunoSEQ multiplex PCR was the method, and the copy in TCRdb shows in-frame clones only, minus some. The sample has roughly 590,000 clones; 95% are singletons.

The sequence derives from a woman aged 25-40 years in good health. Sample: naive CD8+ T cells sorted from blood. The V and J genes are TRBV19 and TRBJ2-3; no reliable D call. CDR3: CASSRIHRTSTDTQYF. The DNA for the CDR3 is TGTGCCAGTAGTCGTATTCACAGAACTAGCACAGATACGCAGTATTTT.